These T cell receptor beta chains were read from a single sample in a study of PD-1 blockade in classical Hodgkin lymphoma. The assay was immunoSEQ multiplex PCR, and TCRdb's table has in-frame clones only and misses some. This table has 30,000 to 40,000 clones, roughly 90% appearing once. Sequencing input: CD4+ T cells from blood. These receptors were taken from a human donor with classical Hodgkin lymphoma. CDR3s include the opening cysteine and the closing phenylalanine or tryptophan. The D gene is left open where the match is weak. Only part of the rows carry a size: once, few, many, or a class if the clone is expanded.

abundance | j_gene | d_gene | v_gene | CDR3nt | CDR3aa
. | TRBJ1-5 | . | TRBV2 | TGTGCCAGCGTGGGACGGTATAGCAATCAGCCCCAGCATTTT | CASVGRYSNQPQHF
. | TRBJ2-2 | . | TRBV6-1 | TGTGCCAGCAGTGAAGCGAACAAGCCCGGGGAGCTGTTTTTT | CASSEANKPGELFF
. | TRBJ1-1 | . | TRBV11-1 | TGTGCCAGCAGCTTAAGAGGCGCGGGGACTGAAGCTTTCTTT | CASSLRGAGTEAFF
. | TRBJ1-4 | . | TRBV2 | TGTGCCAGCAGTGAAGGGAGCGGCGCTAATGAAAAACTGTTTTTT | CASSEGSGANEKLFF
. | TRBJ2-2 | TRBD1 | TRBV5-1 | TGCGCCAGCAGCTTGGGCTACTGGACAGGGCTAATCCTAGGCACCGGGGAGCTGTTTTTT | CASSLGYWTGLILGTGELFF
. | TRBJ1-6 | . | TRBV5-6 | TGTGCCAGCAGCTTGTTCACAGGAGCATCAAACTATAATTCACCCCTCCACTTT | CASSLFTGASNYNSPLHF
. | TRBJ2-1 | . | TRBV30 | TGTGCCTGGAAACCTTTACCTAGCTCCTACAATGAGCAGTTCTTC | CAWKPLPSSYNEQFF
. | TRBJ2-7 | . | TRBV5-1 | TGCGCCAGCAGCTTGGCTATGGTTGGGTCCTACGAGCAGTACTTC | CASSLAMVGSYEQYF
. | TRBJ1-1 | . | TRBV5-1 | TGCGCCAGCAGCTTGCCAGGGAGGGGGAACACTGAAGCTTTCTTT | CASSLPGRGNTEAFF
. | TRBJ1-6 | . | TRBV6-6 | TGTGCCAGCAGGGGGGGGACTTATTCACCCCTCCACTTT | CASRGGTYSPLHF
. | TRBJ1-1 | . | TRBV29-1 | TGCAGCGCTCATCGGGGGGACACTGAAGCTTTCTTT | CSAHRGDTEAFF
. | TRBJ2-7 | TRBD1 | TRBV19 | TGTGCCAGTAGTATCGGACAGGGGAAAACCTACGAGCAGTACTTC | CASSIGQGKTYEQYF
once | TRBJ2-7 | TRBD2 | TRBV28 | TGTGCCAGCAGTTTGGGGACTAGCGGGAGGGCCTACGAGCAGTACTTC | CASSLGTSGRAYEQYF
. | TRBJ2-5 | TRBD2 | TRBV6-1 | TGTGCCAGCAGCCCATCAGCGGGGGGGCGTGAGACCCAGTACTTC | CASSPSAGGRETQYF
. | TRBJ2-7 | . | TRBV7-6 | TGTGCCAGCAGCTTAGGAGGGTCCAACTACGAGCAGTACTTC | CASSLGGSNYEQYF
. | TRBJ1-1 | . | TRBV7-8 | TGTGCCAGCAGCCGCTTAGACTGGAACACTGAAGCTTTCTTT | CASSRLDWNTEAFF
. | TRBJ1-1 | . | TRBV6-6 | TGTGCCAGCAGTTTTGACGGGAACACTGAAGCTTTCTTT | CASSFDGNTEAFF
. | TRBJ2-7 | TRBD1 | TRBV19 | TGTGCCAGTAGTATACCGGGACAGGGTAGGTACGAGCAGTACTTC | CASSIPGQGRYEQYF
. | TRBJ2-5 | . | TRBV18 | TGTGCCAGCTCACCGGCGGCAGGTCAGGAGACCCAGTACTTC | CASSPAAGQETQYF
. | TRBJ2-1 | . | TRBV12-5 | TGTGCTAGTGGTTGGCGCGCGCTGCAGTTCTTC | CASGWRALQFF
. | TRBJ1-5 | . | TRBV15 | TGTGCCACCAGCCCGGCAGTGAGCAATCAGCCCCAGCATTTT | CATSPAVSNQPQHF
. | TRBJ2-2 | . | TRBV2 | TGTGCCAGCAGTGGGGCGACAGCTTCCACCGGGGAGCTGTTTTTT | CASSGATASTGELFF
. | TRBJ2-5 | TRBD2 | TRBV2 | TGTGCCACCAATCTAGCGGGAGGGTTCCAAGAGACCCAGTACTTC | CATNLAGGFQETQYF
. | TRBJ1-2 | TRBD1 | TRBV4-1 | TGCGCCAGCAGCTCCGGCGGGACAGCCGTTGGCTACACCTTC | CASSSGGTAVGYTF
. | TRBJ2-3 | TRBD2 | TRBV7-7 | TGTGCCAGCAGCTTACATCCCCAGGGTCTAGCGGGAAAAGATACGCAGTATTTT | CASSLHPQGLAGKDTQYF
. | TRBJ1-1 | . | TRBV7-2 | TGTGCCAGCAGCTTAGACAGGAACACTGAAGCTTTCTTT | CASSLDRNTEAFF
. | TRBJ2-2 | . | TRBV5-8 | TGTGCCAGCAGCCACCGAATTCGGGGCATAGGCTCCGGCGGGGAGCTGTTTTTT | CASSHRIRGIGSGGELFF
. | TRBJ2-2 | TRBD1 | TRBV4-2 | TGTGCCAGCAGCCAAAATGAGGAAAGACAGGGGAGCACCGGGGAGCTGTTTTTT | CASSQNEERQGSTGELFF
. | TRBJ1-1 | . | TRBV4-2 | TGTGCCAGCAGCTTCCCCGGCCGTAACACTGAAGCTTTCTTT | CASSFPGRNTEAFF
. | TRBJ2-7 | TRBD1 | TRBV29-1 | TGCAGCGCTGGGACAGTCCATTCCTACGAGCAGTACTTC | CSAGTVHSYEQYF
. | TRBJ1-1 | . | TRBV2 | TGTGCCAGACTAGGCCGGGATCCGATACCGAACACTGAAGCTTTCTTT | CARLGRDPIPNTEAFF